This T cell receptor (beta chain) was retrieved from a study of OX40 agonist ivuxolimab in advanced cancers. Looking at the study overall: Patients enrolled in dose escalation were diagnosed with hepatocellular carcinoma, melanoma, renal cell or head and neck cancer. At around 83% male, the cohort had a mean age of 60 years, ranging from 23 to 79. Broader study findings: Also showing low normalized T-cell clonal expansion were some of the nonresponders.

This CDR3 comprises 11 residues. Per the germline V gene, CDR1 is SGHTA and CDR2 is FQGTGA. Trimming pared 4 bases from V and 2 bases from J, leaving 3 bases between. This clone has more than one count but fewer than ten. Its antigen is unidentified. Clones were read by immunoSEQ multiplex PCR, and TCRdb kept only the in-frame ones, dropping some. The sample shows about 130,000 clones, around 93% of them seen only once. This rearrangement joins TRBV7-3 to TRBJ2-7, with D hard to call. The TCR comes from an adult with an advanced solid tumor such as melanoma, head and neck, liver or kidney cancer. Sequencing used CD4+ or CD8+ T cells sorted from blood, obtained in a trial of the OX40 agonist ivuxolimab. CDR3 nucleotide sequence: TGTGCCAGCAGCTCCGCCTACGAGCAGTACTTC. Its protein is CASSSAYEQYF.